This T cell receptor beta chain was sequenced for a study of CD8+CD57+ T cells in acquired aplastic anemia (dated by TCRdb to 2016 to 2019). In the study overall: DNA extracted from sorted CD4+ and CD8+ cells had a mean of roughly 3 ug, with a range of about 0.19 to 30 ug. CD8+CD57+ expansion was defined as frequency above the mean frequency observed in healthy subjects.

Patients chosen for sequencing had shown expansion of CD8+CD57+ cells by flow cytometry. All patients had severe acquired aplastic anemia diagnosed by International Study of Aplastic Anemia and Agranulocytosis and Camitta criteria. No patient had received any therapy when blood was sampled. TCR repertoires of sorted CD4+ and CD8+ blood T cells from severe aplastic anemia patients and healthy subjects were deep-sequenced in the study. Patients were enrolled in the USA under clinicaltrials.gov protocols 00001620, 01623167, 00001397, 00071045, 00081523 and 00961064. Ficoll-Paque density gradient centrifugation was used to isolate peripheral blood mononuclear cells. Before DNA extraction, CD4+ and CD8+ T cells were sorted with FACS or magnetic beads. Overall results and qualifications from the work: No significant difference in CD8+ Simpson's diversity was found between patients and healthy controls (P=0.060). Around 28 CD8+ CDR3 sequences were found to be shared between patients and controls, but these sequences appeared to be highly expressed in patients and within the immunodominant clones of the patients.

Profiling of TCR beta VDJ combinations and CDR3 sequences used genomic DNA as the template. An Illumina HiSeq 2000 was the platform used for TCR repertoire sequencing. The published analysis was carried out like this. Repertoire assessment relied on Simpson's diversity index, CDR3 size and DJ length profiles, and TRBV/TRBJ rearrangement plots. The most abundant DNA sequence in the deep sequencing data was defined as the immunodominant clone. CDR3 amino acid sequences were screened for sharing across subjects and compared with published repertoires and the VDJdb database. TCRdb passed the public sequencing reads through fastp at Q25 and MiXCR, retaining productive beta sequences. Each entry merges the rows of one CDR3 protein and shows their most common DNA and genes. Clone size and V and J calls follow TCRdb, not the original study. Present in this sample are about 180,000 distinct CDR3 sequences, 45% to 55% of which were seen just once. Around 1% of the sample comes from the top ten.

With regard to this clonotype: Its antigen is not yet known. No per-base quality is available; no much larger clone lies one base away.

The CDR3 starts with the cysteine, ends with the phenylalanine, and has 16 residues. This entry keeps only the CDR3 DNA: 48 bases, framed from base 1. At the junction V is shortened by 1 base and J by 0 bases, with 7 bases in between. CDR1 and CDR2, looked up from the germline V gene, are SGHVS and FQNEAQ. The source material was sorted CD4+, CD8+, or CD8+CD57+ T cells (not recorded which) from PBMCs. The rearranged chain carries TRBV7-8 and TRBJ2-6, with an unclear D gene assignment. This receptor was taken from a human donor with aplastic anemia. The sequenced DNA: TGTGCCAGCAGCTTAGAATCCGACTCTGGGGCCAACGTCCTGACTTTC. The encoded protein is CASSLESDSGANVLTF.